The clone carrying this T cell receptor beta chain was detected many times. TCRdb called the 5' RACE reads again in MiXCR, with one record for every CDR3 protein. The sample lists 72,000 or so distinct CDR3 sequences, nearly 9% occurring once. Time point defined: blood at routine non-recurrence follow-up after resection. The input material, whole RNA from tumor, nontumor lung or frozen PBMC, was sequenced unsorted. The sample belongs to a study of spatial heterogeneity in lung cancer. Background on the study: The follow-up PBMC samples were sequenced whenever they were available. The median time to follow-up was around 24 months after resection.

Germline V gives CDR1 SGHVS, CDR2 FNYEAQ. Trimming removed 8 bases from V and 3 bases from J, with 17 bases in between. CDR3 size: 14 residues. This material consisted of PBMCs, taken at follow-up. The receptor was isolated from a female donor with early-stage non-small cell lung cancer. The genes are TRBV7-6 and TRBJ2-7, with D possibly called TRBD1 or TRBD2 (5 bases each). CDR3: CASGIGASRYEQYF. DNA for the CDR3: TGTGCCAGCGGAATCGGGGCCTCGCGCTACGAGCAGTACTTC.